This TCR beta chain comes out of a study of blood T cell repertoires in COVID-19. The V gene's germline CDR1 is SNHLY and CDR2 FYNNEI. This CDR3 is built from 15 residues. Trimming cost V 6 bases and J 5 bases; bases outside gene matches: 5. How the authors handled the data: Quantification of nucleated cells was approximated via reference gene primer amplification. TCRdb keeps only in-frame clones here, not all; method: immunoSEQ multiplex PCR. V, J and clone size derive from that table, while D and trimming were established from the DNA sequence. The sample lists about 410,000 clones; around 91% were seen once.

The source material was peripheral blood. V usage is TRBV2 and J usage is TRBJ1-6; 9 nucleotides align to TRBD1. This TCR came from a woman between 40 and 50 years old with COVID-19, enrolled during active disease. The CDR3, as DNA: TGTGCCAGCAGCTCGGGACAGGGTCATAATTCACCCCTCCACTTT. The encoded protein is CASSSGQGHNSPLHF.